This TCR beta chain was observed in a study of graft-versus-host responses after intestinal transplantation. Study details: Transplantation in recipients was multivisceral, liver-intestinal, or isolated intestinal. All recipients got anti-thymocyte globulin induction, then tacrolimus and steroids for 2 to 4 years.

This CDR3 contains 18 residues. V dropped 3 bases and J dropped 3; count of bases not matched to a gene: 10. The germline V gene has CDR1 SGHKS and CDR2 YYEKEE (reference sequence). Here immunoSEQ multiplex PCR was the method, and the copy in TCRdb shows in-frame clones only, minus some. The data contain some 24,000 clones, 40% of them seen just once; the ten biggest clones take up less than 0.75%. This clone has a handful of counts. Responders (200,000, CFSE-labeled) were co-plated with 200,000 irradiated, violet-dye-labeled stimulators. Responder CD3+CD4+ and CD3+CD8+ cells that were proliferating and CFSE-low were sorted after the reaction.

The chain links TRBV5-5 to TRBJ2-7, with 15 positions matching TRBD2. The source of this sequence is a human patient who received an intestinal transplant. The sample in question was alloreactive CD4+ T cells from a mixed lymphocyte reaction culture, obtained before intestinal transplant. Subset: CFSE-low proliferating T cells sorted from approximately 6-day pre-transplant mixed lymphocyte reaction (GvH or HvG direction). The CDR3 DNA reads TGTGCCAGCAGCTCGACAGGACTAGCGGGGGGGAAGTACTACGAGCAGTACTTC. The encoded protein is CASSSTGLAGGKYYEQYF.